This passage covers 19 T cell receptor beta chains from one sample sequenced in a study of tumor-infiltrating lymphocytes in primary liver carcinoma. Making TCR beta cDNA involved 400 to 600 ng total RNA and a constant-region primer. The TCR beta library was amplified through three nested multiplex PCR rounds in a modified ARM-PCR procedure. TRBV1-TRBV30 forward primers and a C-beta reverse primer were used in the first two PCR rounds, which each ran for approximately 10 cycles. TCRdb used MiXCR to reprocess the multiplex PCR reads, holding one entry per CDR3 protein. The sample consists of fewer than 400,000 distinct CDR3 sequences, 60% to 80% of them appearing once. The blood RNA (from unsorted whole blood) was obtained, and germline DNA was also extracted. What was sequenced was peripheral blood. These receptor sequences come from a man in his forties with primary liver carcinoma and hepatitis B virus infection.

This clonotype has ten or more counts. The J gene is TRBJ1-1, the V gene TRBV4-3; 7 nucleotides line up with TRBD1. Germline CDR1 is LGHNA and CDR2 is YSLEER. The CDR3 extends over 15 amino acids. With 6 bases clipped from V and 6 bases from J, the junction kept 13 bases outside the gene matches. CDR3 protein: CASRGTRQGSPEAFF. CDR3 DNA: TGCGCCAGCAGGGGTACAAGACAGGGAAGCCCTGAAGCTTTCTTT.

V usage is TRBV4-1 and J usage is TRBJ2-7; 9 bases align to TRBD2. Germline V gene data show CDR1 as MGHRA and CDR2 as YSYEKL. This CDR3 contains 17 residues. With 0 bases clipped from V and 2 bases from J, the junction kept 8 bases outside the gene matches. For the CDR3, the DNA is TGCGCCAGCAGCCAAGAAGCTAGCGGGAAGCGTACCTACGAGCAGTACTTC. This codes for CASSQEASGKRTYEQYF.

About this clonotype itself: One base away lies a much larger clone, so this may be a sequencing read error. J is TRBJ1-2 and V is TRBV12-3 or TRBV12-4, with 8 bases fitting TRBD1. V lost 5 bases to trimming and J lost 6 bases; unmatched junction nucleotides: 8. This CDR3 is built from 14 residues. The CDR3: CASSLGTGQDGYTF. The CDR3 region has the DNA TGTGCCAGCAGTCTAGGGACAGGTCAGGATGGCTACACCTTC.

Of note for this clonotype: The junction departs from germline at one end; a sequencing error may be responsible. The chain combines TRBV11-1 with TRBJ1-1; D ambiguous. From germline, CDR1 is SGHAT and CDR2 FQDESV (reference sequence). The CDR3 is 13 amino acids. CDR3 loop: CTSSFGGDTEAFF. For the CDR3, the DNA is TGTACCAGCAGCTTCGGAGGCGATACTGAAGCTTTCTTT.

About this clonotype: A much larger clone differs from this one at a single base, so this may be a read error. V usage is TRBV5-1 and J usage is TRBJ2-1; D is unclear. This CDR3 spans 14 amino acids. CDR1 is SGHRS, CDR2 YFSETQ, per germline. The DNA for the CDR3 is TGCGCCAGCAGCAATCGGACCCACCCGAATGAGCAGTCCTTC. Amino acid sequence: CASSNRTHPNEQSF.

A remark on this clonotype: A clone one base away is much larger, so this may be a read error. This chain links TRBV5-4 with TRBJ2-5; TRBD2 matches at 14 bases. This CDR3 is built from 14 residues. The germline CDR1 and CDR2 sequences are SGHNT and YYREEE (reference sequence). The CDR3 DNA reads TGTGCCGGCAGCCTGGGACTAGCGGGAGTGGCCCAGTACTTC. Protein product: CAGSLGLAGVAQYF.

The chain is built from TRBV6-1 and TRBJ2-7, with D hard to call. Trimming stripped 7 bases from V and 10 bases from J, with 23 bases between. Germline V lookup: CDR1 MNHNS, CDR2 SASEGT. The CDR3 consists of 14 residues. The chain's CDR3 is CASKLTVTSYGQYF. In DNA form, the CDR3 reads TGTGCCAGCAAACTCACAGTTACGTCCTACGGACAGTACTTC.

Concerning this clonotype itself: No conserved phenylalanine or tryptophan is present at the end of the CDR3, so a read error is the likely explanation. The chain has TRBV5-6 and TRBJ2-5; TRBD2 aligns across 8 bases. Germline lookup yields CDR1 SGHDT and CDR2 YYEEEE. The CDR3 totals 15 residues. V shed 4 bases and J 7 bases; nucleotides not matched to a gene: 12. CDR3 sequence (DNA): TGTGCCAGCAGCCTGCCCCTAGCGGGTGCGGGGACCCAGTACCTC. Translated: CASSLPLAGAGTQYL.

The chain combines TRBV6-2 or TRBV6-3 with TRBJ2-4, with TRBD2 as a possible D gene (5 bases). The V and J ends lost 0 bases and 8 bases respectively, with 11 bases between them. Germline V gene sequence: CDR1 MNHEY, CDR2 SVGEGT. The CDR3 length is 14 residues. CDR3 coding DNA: TGTGCCAGCAGTTACTCTATAGTCGGGGACATTCAGTACTTC. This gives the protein CASSYSIVGDIQYF.

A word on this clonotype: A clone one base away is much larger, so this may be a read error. The DNA of the CDR3 is TGTGTCAGCAGCGGACTAGCGGGAGGTAAAAACATTCAGTACTTC. As protein: CVSSGLAGGKNIQYF. The chain joins TRBV6-6 to TRBJ2-4; 14 bases match TRBD2. Germline CDR1 is MNHNY and CDR2 is SVGAGI (reference sequence). This CDR3 spans 15 amino acids.

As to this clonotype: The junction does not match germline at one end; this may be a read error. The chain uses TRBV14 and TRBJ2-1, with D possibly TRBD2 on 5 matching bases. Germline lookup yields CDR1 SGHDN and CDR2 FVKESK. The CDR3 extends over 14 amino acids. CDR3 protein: CASSQDGSAGEQLF. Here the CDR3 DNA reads TGTGCCAGCAGCCAAGATGGAAGCGCGGGCGAGCAGCTCTTC.

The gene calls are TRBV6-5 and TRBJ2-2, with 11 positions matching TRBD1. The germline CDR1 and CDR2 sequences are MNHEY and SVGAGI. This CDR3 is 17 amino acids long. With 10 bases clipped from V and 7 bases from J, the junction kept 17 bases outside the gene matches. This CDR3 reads CAITPRPGQGAHGELFF. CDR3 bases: TGTGCCATCACCCCAAGACCCGGACAGGGGGCGCACGGGGAGCTGTTTTTT.

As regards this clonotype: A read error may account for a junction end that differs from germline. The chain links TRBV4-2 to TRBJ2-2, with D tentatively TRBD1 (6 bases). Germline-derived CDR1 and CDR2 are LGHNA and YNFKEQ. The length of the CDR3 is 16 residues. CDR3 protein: CASRQDDGRGTGELFF. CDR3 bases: TGTGCCAGCAGGCAAGATGATGGCAGGGGCACCGGGGAGTTGTTTTTT.

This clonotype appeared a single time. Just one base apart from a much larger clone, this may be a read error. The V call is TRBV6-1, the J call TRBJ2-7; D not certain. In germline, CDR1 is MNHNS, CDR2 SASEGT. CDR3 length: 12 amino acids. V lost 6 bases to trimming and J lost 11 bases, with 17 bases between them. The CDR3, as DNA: TGTGCCAGCAGCCCTAGAGTGATGTCGGAGTACTTC. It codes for CASSPRVMSEYF.

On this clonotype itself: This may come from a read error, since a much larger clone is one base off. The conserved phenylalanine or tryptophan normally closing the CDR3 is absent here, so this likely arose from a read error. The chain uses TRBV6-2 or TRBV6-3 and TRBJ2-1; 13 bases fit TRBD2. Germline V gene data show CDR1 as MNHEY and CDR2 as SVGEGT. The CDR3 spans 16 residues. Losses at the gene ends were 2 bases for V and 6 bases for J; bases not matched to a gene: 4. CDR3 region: CASSYPGLAGSNEQFY. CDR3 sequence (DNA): TGTGCCAGCAGTTACCCGGGACTAGCGGGATCCAATGAGCAGTTCTAC.

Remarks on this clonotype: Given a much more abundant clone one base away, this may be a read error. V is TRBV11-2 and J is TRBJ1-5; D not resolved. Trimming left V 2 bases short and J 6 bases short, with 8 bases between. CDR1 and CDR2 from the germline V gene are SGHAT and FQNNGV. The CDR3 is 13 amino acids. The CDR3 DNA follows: TGTGCCAGCAGCTTAAGCTACGGTCAGCCCCAGCATTTT. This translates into CASSLSYGQPQHF.

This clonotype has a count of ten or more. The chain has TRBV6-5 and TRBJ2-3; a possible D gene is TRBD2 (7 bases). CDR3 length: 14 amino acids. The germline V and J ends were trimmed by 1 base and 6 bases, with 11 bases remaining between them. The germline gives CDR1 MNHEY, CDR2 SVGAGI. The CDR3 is CASSYWGGADTQYF. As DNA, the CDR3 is TGTGCCAGCAGTTACTGGGGGGGGGCGGATACGCAGTATTTT.

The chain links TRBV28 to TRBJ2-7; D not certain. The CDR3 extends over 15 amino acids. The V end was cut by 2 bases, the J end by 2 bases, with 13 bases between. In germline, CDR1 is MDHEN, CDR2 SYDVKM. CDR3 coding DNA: TGTGCCAGCAGTTTACCCAGCGTAAACCCCTACGAGCAGTACTTC. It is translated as CASSLPSVNPYEQYF.

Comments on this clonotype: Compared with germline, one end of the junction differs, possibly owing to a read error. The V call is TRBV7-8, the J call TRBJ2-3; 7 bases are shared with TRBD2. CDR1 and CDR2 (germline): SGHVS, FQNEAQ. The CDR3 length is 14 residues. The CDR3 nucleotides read TGTACCAGCAGCTTAAGTCTAGCGGCTGTTACGCAGTATTTT. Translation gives CTSSLSLAAVTQYF.